The clone carrying this T cell receptor (beta chain) occurred once. The antigen is not known. This entry belongs to a study of OX40 agonist ivuxolimab in advanced cancers. Background on the study: Partial responses occurred in Three dose-escalation patients, one with hepatocellular carcinoma and two with cutaneous melanoma.

This CDR3 is built from 14 residues. V lost 6 bases and J lost 4, with 14 bases in between. CDR1 is MNHNS and CDR2 is SASEGT in the germline V gene. Overall study results and limits: Partial responders dosed at 0.1-3.0 mg/kg displayed clonal expansion ranking among the lowest. At doses 0.1 to 3.0 mg/kg, CD4+ and CD8+ clones expanded.

If patients had autoimmune disease history or systemic immunosuppression, they were excluded. Some clones are missing from TCRdb's copy, which holds only in-frame ones; the method was immunoSEQ multiplex PCR. Among 65,000 to 70,000 clones listed, 80% to 90% were seen once. The sample here was CD4+ or CD8+ T cells sorted from blood, taken in a trial of the OX40 agonist ivuxolimab. This sequence originates from an adult with an advanced solid tumor such as melanoma, head and neck, liver or kidney cancer. The chain combines TRBV6-1 with TRBJ2-3; D may be TRBD1 (5 bases). The CDR3 is CASRDRGGADTQYF. The CDR3 region has the DNA TGTGCCAGCAGGGATAGGGGTGGGGCAGATACGCAGTATTTT.